These 3 T cell receptor beta chains came from one sample sequenced in a study of cytomegalovirus exposure and HLA in healthy donors. The PCR used 60 Vbeta and 13 Jbeta primers. This table comes from immunoSEQ multiplex PCR, and its TCRdb copy is limited to in-frame clones, with some not included. The table has tens of thousands of clones, 67% seen once. Sequencing used PBMCs. The receptors were sampled from a man younger than 40 in good health and CMV-seronegative.

The chain uses TRBV9 and TRBJ2-7; 7 bases align to TRBD1. The CDR3 sequence is 15 residues long. Germline V CDR1 and CDR2: SGDLS, YYNGEE. After removal of 3 bases from V and 3 bases from J, the junction contained 9 bases not matched to a gene. The CDR3 here is CASSASGTVNYEQYF. The CDR3 DNA sequence: TGTGCCAGCAGCGCCTCCGGGACAGTTAACTACGAGCAGTACTTC.

In this sample, this clone turned up a few times. The V gene is TRBV13, the J gene TRBJ1-4; the D gene is possibly TRBD1 (6 bases). The CDR3 contains 15 residues. Germline CDR1 and CDR2: PRHDT and FYEKMQ (reference sequence). The V end lost 5 bases, the J end lost 6 bases, and 16 bases lay between the germline ends. The CDR3 coding sequence is TGTGCCAGCAGCCAAGGGGGGAGGGTCCATGAAAAACTGTTTTTT. Translated: CASSQGGRVHEKLFF.

The chain uses TRBV5-1 and TRBJ1-4, with 9 bases that match TRBD1. Germline CDR1 reads SGHRS; CDR2 reads YFSETQ. The J segment lost 4 bases and the V segment lost 0 bases, leaving 1 base of the junction unmatched. This CDR3 contains 15 residues. The CDR3 reads CASSLGDRDNEKLFF. The CDR3, as DNA: TGCGCCAGCAGCTTGGGGGACAGGGATAATGAAAAACTGTTTTTT.